The 27 T cell receptor beta chains in this list originate from one sample, sequenced in a study of T cell responses to AZD1222 COVID-19 vaccine. Data came from immunoSEQ multiplex PCR; TCRdb stores just in-frame clones and leaves some out. The table records approximately 120,000 clones, 91% of them present only once. The material sequenced was peripheral blood, taken on day 0 of AZD1222 vaccination. These receptors came from an adult in good health.

This clone occurred once. The rearrangement links TRBV9 to TRBJ2-7; the D is unclear. Deletions cut 0 bases from V and 2 bases from J, with 9 bases between. CDR1 and CDR2 (germline): SGDLS, YYNGEE. This CDR3 spans 14 amino acids. Here the CDR3 DNA reads TGTGCCAGCAGCGTAGATTCAGGAACCTACGAGCAGTACTTC. It translates to CASSVDSGTYEQYF.

J is TRBJ2-1 and V is TRBV19; 13 nucleotides match TRBD2. This CDR3 spans 14 amino acids. The J segment lost 15 bases and the V segment lost 5 bases, leaving 10 bases of the junction unmatched. The germline gives CDR1 LNHDA, CDR2 SQIVND (reference sequence). CDR3: CASSAGTSGEAMFF. CDR3 coding DNA: TGTGCCAGTAGTGCCGGGACTAGCGGGGAGGCCATGTTCTTC.

Only a few counts were recorded for this clone. The chain joins TRBV7-2 to TRBJ2-3, with 12 bases identical to TRBD2. Germline loops: CDR1 SGHTA, CDR2 FQGNSA. With V trimmed by 5 bases and J by 4 bases, 10 bases remained unmatched. CDR3 length: 17 amino acids. CDR3 coding DNA: TGTGCCAGCAGCACCCGACTAGCGGGGGATAGGTCAGATACGCAGTATTTT. Translation: CASSTRLAGDRSDTQYF.

V gene TRBV30 combines with J gene TRBJ1-5; D perhaps matches TRBD1 (6 bases). The CDR3 has 14 residues. The V gene's germline CDR1 is GTSNPN and CDR2 SVGIG (reference sequence). V shed 3 bases and J shed 6 bases, with 15 bases lying between them. CDR3 coding DNA: TGTGCCTGGAGGGGGCCAGGGGAAGGTCAGCCCCAGCATTTT. The encoded protein is CAWRGPGEGQPQHF. Full variable domain (outside the CDR3, taken from reference TRBV30 and TRBJ1-5): SQTIHQWPATLVQPVGSPLSLECTVEGTSNPNLYWYRQAAGRGLQLLFYSVGIGQISSEVPQNLSASRPQDRQFILSSKKLLLSDSGFYLCAWRGPGEGQPQHFGDGTRLSIL.

V and J are TRBV3-1 (or the pseudogene TRBV3-2) and TRBJ2-2, with 9 positions matching TRBD1. CDR1 and CDR2 (germline): LGHDT, YNNKEL (reference sequence). This CDR3 contains 16 residues. Trimming at V came to 1 base and at J to 2 bases, leaving 2 bases not matched to a gene. The CDR3 is CASSQATGGNTGELFF. CDR3 in DNA: TGTGCCAGCAGCCAAGCGACAGGGGGAAACACCGGGGAGCTGTTTTTT.

This clone has a single count. The chain recombines TRBV2 with TRBJ1-2, with a weak D call TRBD1 (5 bases). CDR1 and CDR2 from the germline V gene are SNHLY and FYNNEI. The ends were cut back, 5 bases at V and 8 bases at J, with 15 bases in the middle. There are 13 residues in the CDR3. The CDR3 region is CASSRTNQDGYTF. The CDR3 DNA reads TGTGCCAGCAGTCGGACAAACCAAGACGGCTACACCTTC. The complete variable domain, with remaining parts taken from reference TRBV2 and TRBJ1-2, reads EPEVTQTPSHQVTQMGQEVILRCVPISNHLYFYWYRQILGQKVEFLVSFYNNEISEKSEIFDDQFSVERPDGSNFTLKIRSTKLEDSAMYFCASSRTNQDGYTFGSGTRLTVV.

This chain joins TRBV30 and TRBJ1-1; D ambiguous. The germline V gene has CDR1 GTSNPN and CDR2 SVGIG (reference sequence). Deletions cut 0 bases from V and 2 bases from J, with 7 bases between. This CDR3 comprises 13 residues. The CDR3 coding sequence is TGTGCCTGGAGTGTACTGGATAACACTGAAGCTTTCTTT. It specifies CAWSVLDNTEAFF.

The chain employs TRBV6-5 and TRBJ1-1; D gene uncertain. Per the germline V gene, CDR1 is MNHEY and CDR2 is SVGAGI. With 0 bases removed from V and 6 bases from J, the gap between germline ends came to 14 bases. CDR3 length equals 15 residues. CDR3 sequence (DNA): TGTGCCAGCAGTTACTCGCGCCTTTATGCCCCTGAAGCTTTCTTT. Protein sequence: CASSYSRLYAPEAFF.

The chain combines TRBV2 with TRBJ1-3; D gene uncertain. V was pared by 4 bases and J by 2 bases, with 6 bases between. This CDR3 contains 13 residues. Germline CDR1 is SNHLY and CDR2 is FYNNEI. The CDR3: CASSGVTGNTIYF. The CDR3 DNA is TGTGCCAGCAGTGGGGTGACTGGAAACACCATATATTTT.

A few counts support this clone. The rearrangement joins TRBV25-1 to TRBJ2-7, with D hard to call. The CDR3 consists of 12 residues. Germline values: CDR1 MGHDK, CDR2 SYGVNS. The V end lost 7 bases, the J end lost 6 bases, and 13 bases lay between the germline ends. As DNA, the CDR3 is TGTGCCAGCAAGCCTGATGGACCCGAGCAGTACTTC. Residues: CASKPDGPEQYF.

The rearrangement uses TRBV9 and TRBJ1-2; maybe TRBD1 (5 bases). CDR1 is SGDLS and CDR2 is YYNGEE in the germline V gene. The CDR3 sequence is 15 residues long. V was cut by 0 bases and J by 7 bases, with 16 bases left in between. CDR3 sequence: CASSVGRGRGGGYTF. The CDR3 DNA sequence: TGTGCCAGCAGCGTAGGAAGGGGTCGCGGGGGTGGCTACACCTTC.

This chain uses TRBV29-1 with TRBJ2-1, with TRBD1 matching 9 bases. CDR1 and CDR2 (germline): SQVTM, ANQGSEA. With 6 bases clipped from V and 9 bases from J, the junction kept 9 bases outside the gene matches. The CDR3 loop spans 13 amino acids. The CDR3 nucleotides read TGCAGCGTGGCCGGGACAGGGCGTGGTGAGCAGTTCTTC. Its translation is CSVAGTGRGEQFF.

The rearrangement uses TRBV6-5 and TRBJ2-7; D is possibly TRBD1 (6 bases). This CDR3 contains 14 residues. The V and J ends lost 7 bases and 2 bases respectively, with 15 bases between them. The V gene's germline CDR1 is MNHEY and CDR2 SVGAGI. The CDR3, as DNA: TGTGCCAGCATCAGCAGGGGTGGGACCTACGAGCAGTACTTC. It specifies CASISRGGTYEQYF.

This clone came up once. This chain links TRBV6-5 with TRBJ1-1, with 8 bases fitting TRBD1. In germline, CDR1 is MNHEY, CDR2 SVGAGI. The ends lost 4 bases at V and 5 bases at J; junction bases unmatched: 9. The CDR3 runs 15 residues. CDR3 in amino acids: CASSSSDRGGTEAFF. DNA for the CDR3: TGTGCCAGCAGTTCGTCTGACAGGGGCGGGACTGAAGCTTTCTTT.

V gene TRBV24-1 combines with J gene TRBJ2-1; TRBD1 matches at 9 bases. There are 14 residues in the CDR3. After removal of 4 bases from V and 9 bases from J, the junction contained 6 bases not matched to a gene. CDR1 is KGHDR, CDR2 SFDVKD, per germline. CDR3 loop: CATSDGQGFAEQFF. The CDR3 DNA follows: TGTGCCACCAGTGACGGACAGGGGTTCGCTGAGCAGTTCTTC.

This clone was counted once. V gene TRBV24-1 combines with J gene TRBJ1-2; the D gene is possibly TRBD1 (5 bases). Germline V gene sequence: CDR1 KGHDR, CDR2 SFDVKD. CDR3 length equals 14 residues. V was pared by 3 bases and J by 4 bases, with 11 bases between. The CDR3 here is CATSDGQDTYGYTF. Written as DNA, the CDR3 is TGTGCCACCAGTGATGGGCAGGACACCTATGGCTACACCTTC.

The chain carries TRBV3-1 (or the pseudogene TRBV3-2) and TRBJ1-1, with a weak D call TRBD1 (6 bases). The CDR3 has 13 residues. Germline V gene sequence: CDR1 LGHDT, CDR2 YNNKEL (reference sequence). Trimming shortened V by 8 bases and J by 5 bases, and 15 bases separated the two germline ends. Written as DNA, the CDR3 is TGTGCCAGCCGGTTAAACAGGGAAACTGAAGCTTTCTTT. This encodes CASRLNRETEAFF.

The genes are TRBV6-1 and TRBJ1-2; no definite D call. V was trimmed by 1 base and J by 4 bases, leaving 10 bases between them. Germline-derived CDR1 and CDR2 are MNHNS and SASEGT. This CDR3 spans 14 amino acids. This CDR3 is CASSEGWDRYGYTF. In DNA form, the CDR3 reads TGTGCCAGCAGTGAAGGGTGGGATCGCTATGGCTACACCTTC.

This chain joins TRBV5-6 and TRBJ2-7; TRBD2 agrees at 14 bases. The germline gives CDR1 SGHDT, CDR2 YYEEEE. Germline trimming cut 4 bases from V and 6 bases from J; bases unmatched to any gene: 18. The CDR3 length is 19 residues. This CDR3 reads CASSKGLAGARWGYSEQYF. CDR3 DNA: TGTGCCAGCAGCAAGGGACTAGCGGGAGCTAGGTGGGGTTACAGCGAGCAGTACTTC.

V usage is TRBV6-5 and J usage is TRBJ1-2; no definite D call. V was shortened by 3 bases and J by 1 base, with 12 bases between the two germline ends. Germline V gene lookup returns CDR1 MNHEY and CDR2 SVGAGI. CDR3 length: 15 amino acids. The CDR3 DNA follows: TGTGCCAGCAGTTATGATGAGGACCTTAACTATGGCTACACCTTC. Residues: CASSYDEDLNYGYTF.

Here the CDR3 reads CASSLGQGNSPLHF. The DNA for the CDR3 is TGCGCCAGCAGCTTGGGGCAGGGGAATTCACCCCTCCACTTT. The V call is TRBV5-1, the J call TRBJ1-6, with D possibly matching TRBD1 (6 bases). The CDR3 totals 14 residues. V was shortened by 0 bases and J by 7 bases, with 8 bases between the two germline ends. Per germline, CDR1 SGHRS and CDR2 YFSETQ.

V is TRBV9 and J is TRBJ1-3; TRBD1 agrees at 9 bases. The CDR3 totals 16 residues. In germline, CDR1 is SGDLS, CDR2 YYNGEE. V lost 6 bases to trimming and J lost 6 bases; unmatched junction nucleotides: 13. The CDR3 region is CASNPSPGTGKNTIYF. CDR3 DNA sequence: TGTGCCAGCAACCCTTCTCCCGGGACAGGGAAAAACACCATATATTTT.

V is TRBV6-6 and J is TRBJ1-1; no reliable D call. The CDR3 has 14 amino acids. CDR1 is MNHNY and CDR2 is SVGAGI in the germline V gene (reference sequence). The V end lost 5 bases, the J end lost 0 bases, and 10 bases lay between the germline ends. CDR3: CASSLGSMNTEAFF. CDR3 nucleotides: TGTGCCAGCAGTCTGGGGTCCATGAACACTGAAGCTTTCTTT.

The chain couples TRBV10-3 to TRBJ1-6; D may be TRBD1 (6 bases). The CDR3 loop spans 19 amino acids. The V and J ends lost 5 bases and 4 bases respectively, with 24 bases between them. Germline V gene sequence: CDR1 ENHRY, CDR2 SYGVKD. CDR3 in amino acids: CAISKTRQAGEDYNSPLHF. As DNA, the CDR3 is TGTGCCATCAGTAAAACCCGACAGGCCGGGGAGGATTATAATTCACCCCTCCACTTT.

The gene calls are TRBV19 and TRBJ2-4; perhaps TRBD2 as D (5 bases). The germline V and J ends were trimmed by 4 bases and 1 base, with 20 bases remaining between them. Germline-derived CDR1 and CDR2 are LNHDA and SQIVND (reference sequence). The CDR3 is 18 amino acids. DNA of the CDR3: TGTGCCAGTAGTAAGTCAGGTGGTCCAACGGGGGCCAAAAACATTCAGTACTTC. This translates into CASSKSGGPTGAKNIQYF.

The chain links TRBV5-6 to TRBJ1-4; TRBD1 agrees at 7 bases. V lost 4 bases and J lost 3; bases outside the gene matches: 3. The CDR3 totals 14 residues. Germline CDR1 SGHDT, CDR2 YYEEEE. Here the CDR3 reads CASSKGAPNEKLFF. The CDR3 DNA reads TGTGCCAGCAGCAAGGGGGCACCTAATGAAAAACTGTTTTTT.

V usage is TRBV3-1 (or the pseudogene TRBV3-2) and J usage is TRBJ1-3; maybe TRBD1 (5 bases). The CDR3 is 16 amino acids. The germline V and J ends were trimmed by 0 bases and 0 bases, with 9 bases remaining between them. Germline CDR1 and CDR2: LGHDT and YNNKEL (reference sequence). CDR3 DNA: TGTGCCAGCAGCCAAGATACCAGGGCCTCTGGAAACACCATATATTTT. It translates to CASSQDTRASGNTIYF.